This paragraph covers one TCR beta chain sequence. The sample is drawn from a study of shared T cell receptors in the human thymus. Profiling relied on immunoSEQ multiplex PCR, and the TCRdb table lists in-frame clones only, not all of them. The sample lists about 610,000 clones, approximately 87% occurring once. The sample was also linked to a second study, of human thymus T cells. That report notes: Serving as donors were healthy Finnish infants, each of whom was having open corrective surgery for congenital heart defects. Resections obtained during corrective heart surgery supplied the thymus tissue.

The specimen sequenced was thymocytes. This receptor was obtained from a boy in the first two years of life with a congenital heart defect.

CDR3 loop: CASSQNHSGKQPQHF. The CDR3 DNA follows: TGTGCCAGCAGCCAAAACCACTCAGGAAAACAGCCCCAGCATTTT. The J gene is TRBJ1-5, the V gene TRBV4-2; the D is unclear. Germline CDR1 is LGHNA and CDR2 is YNFKEQ. V lost 2 bases to trimming and J lost 7 bases, with 15 bases between them. There are 15 residues in the CDR3.